This T cell receptor (beta chain) derives from a study of blood T cell repertoires in COVID-19. V lost 8 bases, J lost 6 bases, and 28 bases lay in between. From germline, CDR1 is MGHRA and CDR2 YSYEKL. CDR3 length equals 18 residues. The method was immunoSEQ multiplex PCR; TCRdb's version includes in-frame clones alone and lacks a portion of them. The sample lists about 230,000 clones, roughly 91% occurring once. The V call is TRBV4-1, the J call TRBJ2-2, with a possible D match to TRBD1 (5 bases). This TCR came from a woman in her twenties or thirties with acute COVID-19. The sample comprised PBMCs or T cells enriched from blood (not recorded which). The CDR3: CASRLSWSDKLPAGELFF. In DNA, the CDR3 is TGCGCCAGCCGACTTTCATGGTCGGACAAACTCCCAGCCGGGGAGCTGTTTTTT.